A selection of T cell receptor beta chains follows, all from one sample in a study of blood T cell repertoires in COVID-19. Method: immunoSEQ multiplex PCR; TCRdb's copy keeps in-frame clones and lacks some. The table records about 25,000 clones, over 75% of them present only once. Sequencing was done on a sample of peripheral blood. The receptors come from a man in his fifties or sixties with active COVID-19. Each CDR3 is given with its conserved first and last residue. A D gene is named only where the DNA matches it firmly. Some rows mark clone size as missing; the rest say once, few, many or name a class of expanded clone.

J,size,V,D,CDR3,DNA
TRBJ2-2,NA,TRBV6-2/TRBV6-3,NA,CASSYLTGELFF,TGTGCCAGCAGTTATCTAACCGGGGAGCTGTTTTTT
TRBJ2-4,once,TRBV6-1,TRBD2,CASSERGLAGADIAKNIQYF,TGTGCCAGCAGTGAAAGGGGTCTAGCGGGGGCCGATATAGCCAAAAACATTCAGTACTTC
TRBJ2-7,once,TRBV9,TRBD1,CASSVGGQGAYEQYF,TGTGCCAGCAGCGTAGGGGGACAGGGGGCTTACGAGCAGTACTTC
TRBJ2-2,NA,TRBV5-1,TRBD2,CASSLGVPSGPTPGELFF,TGCGCCAGCAGCTTGGGGGTTCCTAGCGGGCCGACACCCGGGGAGCTGTTTTTT
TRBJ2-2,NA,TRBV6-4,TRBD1,CASRDSNTGELFF,TGTGCCAGTCGGGACAGTAACACCGGGGAGCTGTTTTTT
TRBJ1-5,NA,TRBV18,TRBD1,CASSLTGQNNQPQHF,TGTGCCAGCTCACTCACGGGACAGAACAATCAGCCCCAGCATTTT
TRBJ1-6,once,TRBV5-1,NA,CASSLAAGGGVDNSPLHF,TGCGCCAGCAGCTTGGCGGCGGGGGGGGGAGTAGATAATTCACCCCTCCACTTT
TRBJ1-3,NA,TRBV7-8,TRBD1,CASSPGQGNTIYF,TGTGCCAGCAGCCCGGGACAGGGAAACACCATATATTTT
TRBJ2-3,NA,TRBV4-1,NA,CASSQVSLGADTQYF,TGCGCCAGCAGCCAAGTATCATTGGGGGCGGATACGCAGTATTTT
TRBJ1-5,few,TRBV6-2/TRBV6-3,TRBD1,CASSYPTGAGSNQPQHF,TGTGCCAGCAGTTACCCCACAGGGGCCGGTAGCAATCAGCCCCAGCATTTT
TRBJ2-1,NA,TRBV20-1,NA,CSARTDNEQFF,TGCAGTGCGAGGACAGACAATGAGCAGTTCTTC
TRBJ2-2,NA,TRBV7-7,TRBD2,CASSLRRGLTSANTGELFF,TGTGCTAGCAGCTTAAGGCGGGGACTAACTAGCGCGAACACCGGGGAGCTGTTTTTT
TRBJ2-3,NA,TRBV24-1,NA,CATSDRTSPYTDTQYF,TGTGCCACCAGTGACCGCACTAGCCCCTACACAGATACGCAGTATTTT
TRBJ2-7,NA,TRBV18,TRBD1,CASSPGTGLSYEQYF,TGTGCCAGCTCACCCGGGACAGGGCTCTCCTACGAGCAGTACTTC
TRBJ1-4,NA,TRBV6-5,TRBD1,CASSTHRGTNEKLFF,TGTGCCAGCAGTACCCACAGGGGGACTAATGAAAAACTGTTTTTT
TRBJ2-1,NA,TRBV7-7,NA,CASSLARGNEQFF,TGTGCTAGCAGCTTAGCTAGGGGAAATGAGCAGTTCTTC
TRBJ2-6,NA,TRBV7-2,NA,CASSFGQTLSSGANVLTF,TGTGCCAGCAGCTTCGGACAGACCCTCAGCTCTGGGGCCAACGTCCTGACTTTC
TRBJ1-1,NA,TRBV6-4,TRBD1,CASSDSGTGTFF,TGTGCCAGCAGTGACTCGGGGACAGGAACTTTCTTT
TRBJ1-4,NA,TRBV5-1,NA,CASSDGGGPNEKLFF,TGCGCCAGCTCCGATGGGGGGGGACCTAATGAAAAACTGTTTTTT
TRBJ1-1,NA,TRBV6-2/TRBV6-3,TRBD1,CASSRTGPTEAFF,TGTGCCAGCAGCAGGACAGGGCCCACTGAAGCTTTCTTT
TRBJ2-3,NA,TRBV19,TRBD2,CASLGTSEPTDTQYF,TGTGCCAGTCTGGGGACTAGCGAACCCACAGATACGCAGTATTTT
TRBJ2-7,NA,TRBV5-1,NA,CASSLATGTYEQYF,TGCGCCAGCAGCTTGGCTACAGGTACCTACGAGCAGTACTTC
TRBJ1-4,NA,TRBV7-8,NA,CASSTHESDRKLFF,TGTGCCAGCAGCACCCATGAGAGCGACAGAAAACTGTTTTTT
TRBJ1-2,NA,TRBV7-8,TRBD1,CASSLWTGVDYGYTF,TGTGCCAGCAGCTTATGGACAGGGGTAGACTATGGCTACACCTTC
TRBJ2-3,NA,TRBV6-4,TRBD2,CASSVAGGTDTQYF,TGTGCCAGCAGTGTAGCGGGAGGCACAGATACGCAGTATTTT